The sequence of this TCR beta chain was determined in a study of blood T cell repertoires in COVID-19. Turning to the study itself: Specimens from acute and convalescent COVID-19 originated in the United States, Italy and Spain. Nucleic acid was either cDNA or gDNA, and it came from T cells, B-cell-depleted T cells, or PBMCs.

Method: immunoSEQ multiplex PCR; TCRdb's copy keeps in-frame clones and lacks some. The sample carries about 60,000 clones, 65% to 85% recorded once. This CDR3 contains 17 residues. Per germline, CDR1 PRHDT and CDR2 FYEKMQ (reference sequence). Trimming took 5 bases from V and 4 from J, leaving 18 bases between them. The table lists this clone with a count of one. The origin of this receptor is a human donor in a cohort sampled during active COVID-19. The specimen was peripheral blood. The rearrangement uses TRBV13 and TRBJ1-6, with D possibly being TRBD1 (6 bases). The DNA of the CDR3 is TGTGCCAGCAGCCTCTCCGCTGACAGGTCTTATAATTCACCCCTCCACTTT. Protein product: CASSLSADRSYNSPLHF.